A selection of T cell receptor beta chains follows, all from one sample in a study of identical twins. TCRdb re-analysed the 5' RACE reads in MiXCR, keeping a single row per CDR3 protein. The table includes hundreds of thousands of distinct CDR3 sequences, approximately 13% detected once. The data were also submitted as part of a second study, on yellow fever vaccine responses in identical twins.

The sample was PBMCs. These receptors were collected from a woman aged 18 to 35 in good health. CDR3s include the opening cysteine and the closing phenylalanine or tryptophan. Fields, in order: D gene, V gene, clone size, J gene, CDR3 DNA, CDR3 protein. D genes are given only for firm matches. Size tells how often a clone was seen (once, few, many) or the class of an expanded clone, and some rows leave it out.

NA	TRBV2	few	TRBJ1-2	TGTGCCAGCAGTGAAGACGGAATTTCCTATGGCTACACCTTC	CASSEDGISYGYTF
NA	TRBV5-6	few	TRBJ1-1	TGTGCCAGCAGCCAAAGGACAGATGAAGCTTTCTTT	CASSQRTDEAFF
TRBD2	TRBV3-1	NA	TRBJ2-1	TGTGCCAGCAGCCAGACTAGCGGGAATGAGCAGTTCTTC	CASSQTSGNEQFF
NA	TRBV3-1	few	TRBJ2-1	TGTGCCACCAGCAGAACGCGACTCCACAATGAGCAGTTCTTC	CATSRTRLHNEQFF
NA	TRBV10-1	NA	TRBJ2-1	TGCGCCAGCAGTGAGCTCAGGGCTGGATTCGATGAGCAGTTCTTC	CASSELRAGFDEQFF
TRBD2	TRBV5-6	few	TRBJ2-1	TGTGCCAGCAGCCCCCTAGCGGGAAACTACAATGAGCAGTTCTTC	CASSPLAGNYNEQFF
NA	TRBV12-3/TRBV12-4	few	TRBJ2-1	TGTGCCAGCAGCATATACGCTGAGCAGTTCTTC	CASSIYAEQFF
NA	TRBV7-2	NA	TRBJ2-1	TGTGCCAGCAGCTTAGGTCCGGGAGTAGTGAATGAGCAGTTCTTC	CASSLGPGVVNEQFF
NA	TRBV14	few	TRBJ1-1	TGTGCCAGCAGCCAATTACGGAACACTGAAGCTTTCTTT	CASSQLRNTEAFF
NA	TRBV3-1	many	TRBJ2-1	TGTGCCAGCAGCCAACGCGGGGGCCGGGATAATGAGCAGTTCTTC	CASSQRGGRDNEQFF
TRBD2	TRBV20-1	NA	TRBJ2-5	TGCAGTGCTGCGACTAGCCCAGAGACCCAGTACTTC	CSAATSPETQYF
TRBD2	TRBV29-1	few	TRBJ2-1	TGCAGCGTTGAAGGGACTAGGGAGAACAATGAGCAGTTCTTC	CSVEGTRENNEQFF
NA	TRBV12-3/TRBV12-4	NA	TRBJ2-5	TGTGCCAGCAGTTTCGGCGGCCAGAACCAAGAGACCCAGCACTTC	CASSFGGQNQETQHF
TRBD2	TRBV27	many	TRBJ2-1	TGTGCCAGCAGTTCGACTAGCGGGGGAGAGCAGTTCTTC	CASSSTSGGEQFF
NA	TRBV27	few	TRBJ1-4	TGTGCCAGCAAGGAGACAGCCCTGAATGAAAAACTGTTTTTT	CASKETALNEKLFF
TRBD2	TRBV7-8	NA	TRBJ2-1	TGTGCCAGCAGCTTCGGGACTAGCGGGATTTCGTATGAGCAGTTCTTC	CASSFGTSGISYEQFF
NA	TRBV20-1	many	TRBJ2-5	TGCAGTGCTCTCAGGGGAGAGACCCAGTACTTC	CSALRGETQYF
TRBD2	TRBV5-1	NA	TRBJ2-1	TGCGCCAGCAGCCCGGGGGGGAATTACAATGAGCAGTTCTTC	CASSPGGNYNEQFF
NA	TRBV2	NA	TRBJ1-1	TGTGCCAGCAGGAGGACAGAGGGTACTGAAGCTTTCTTT	CASRRTEGTEAFF
NA	TRBV2	few	TRBJ1-3	TGTGCCAGGCGTGCGAGCTCTGGAAACACCATATATTTT	CARRASSGNTIYF
TRBD2	TRBV5-1	many	TRBJ2-3	TGCGCCAGCAGCTTGGTATGGACTAGCGGTAGCACAGATACGCAGTATTTT	CASSLVWTSGSTDTQYF
TRBD2	TRBV11-1	few	TRBJ2-1	TGTGCCAGCAGCTTAGGAGGGGGGACTAGCGTCTACAATGAGCAGTTCTTC	CASSLGGGTSVYNEQFF
NA	TRBV5-6	few	TRBJ1-2	TGTGCCAGCAGCTACACAAGGGACTATGGCTACACCTTC	CASSYTRDYGYTF
TRBD1	TRBV5-1	NA	TRBJ1-2	TGCGCCAGCAGCTTGGGGGGGACAGAACCCGGCGGCTACACCTTC	CASSLGGTEPGGYTF
TRBD2	TRBV7-3	few	TRBJ2-1	TGTGCCAGCAGCTCCTCGGGTCTAGCGGAAGCCTACAATGAGCAGTTCTTC	CASSSSGLAEAYNEQFF
TRBD2	TRBV15	NA	TRBJ2-1	TGTGCCACCAGCAGAGTCCGGGAGGGGAGTCGCAATGAGCAGTTCTTC	CATSRVREGSRNEQFF
NA	TRBV29-1	many	TRBJ2-5	TGCAGCGTTGAAGTAGCAGTCCAAGAGACCCAGTACTTC	CSVEVAVQETQYF
TRBD2	TRBV3-1	NA	TRBJ2-1	TGTGCCTGCTGGGGGCTAGCGGGAGGGCGGAGCTCCTACAATGAGCAGTTCTTC	CACWGLAGGRSSYNEQFF
TRBD2	TRBV6-1	NA	TRBJ2-1	TGTGCCAGCAGTGCTTTCGGCCTGGGGAGGGATGAGCAGTTCTTC	CASSAFGLGRDEQFF
NA	TRBV7-9	few	TRBJ1-6	TGTGCCAGCAGCGACTGGGGGCCTAATTCACCCCTCCACTTT	CASSDWGPNSPLHF
NA	TRBV12-3/TRBV12-4	many	TRBJ1-3	TGTGCCAGCAGTTTCGGGAATGGAAACACCATATATTTT	CASSFGNGNTIYF
NA	TRBV2	few	TRBJ1-4	TGTGCCAGCAGTGAAGAAAGTGCAACTAATGAAAAACTGTTTTTT	CASSEESATNEKLFF
TRBD2	TRBV5-1	many	TRBJ2-1	TGCGCCAGCAGCTTGGTCAGGGAGGGATACAATGAGCAGTTCTTC	CASSLVREGYNEQFF
NA	TRBV12-3/TRBV12-4	many	TRBJ2-2	TGTGCCAGCAGGCTTACCGGGAAGAACACCGGGGAGCTGTTTTTT	CASRLTGKNTGELFF
NA	TRBV12-3/TRBV12-4	many	TRBJ2-1	TGCGCCAGCAGCTTGCCCGGGGAGCAGTTCTTC	CASSLPGEQFF
NA	TRBV18	few	TRBJ1-3	TGTGCCAGCTCACCCTCAGTTGGAAACACCATATATTTT	CASSPSVGNTIYF
TRBD2	TRBV28	many	TRBJ2-1	TGTGCCAGCAGAGGTCAAGTGACTAGCGGCAACAATGAGCAGTTCTTC	CASRGQVTSGNNEQFF
NA	TRBV7-8	few	TRBJ2-3	TGTGCCAGCAGCCTCTTGTCCGGACTAAGCACAGATACGCAGTATTTT	CASSLLSGLSTDTQYF
NA	TRBV18	NA	TRBJ1-2	TGTGCCAGCTCGCTCCTAGGATGGGGTAGGAATGGCTACACCTTC	CASSLLGWGRNGYTF
TRBD2	TRBV24-1	NA	TRBJ2-3	TGTGCCACCAGTGAGTCTAGCGGGGGCCGAGTGCAGTATTTT	CATSESSGGRVQYF
NA	TRBV18	many	TRBJ1-1	TGTGCCAGCTCACCAAGCTGGCATTCGAACACTGAAGCTTTCTTT	CASSPSWHSNTEAFF
NA	TRBV21-1	few	TRBJ2-7	TGTGCCAGCAGCTCTCCTCAGGGGGCGAAGTCCTACGAGCAGTACTTC	CASSSPQGAKSYEQYF
TRBD2	TRBV19	few	TRBJ2-5	TGTGCCAGTACCTTGAGCGGGGGCCTGGAGACCCAGTACTTC	CASTLSGGLETQYF
NA	TRBV3-1	few	TRBJ2-4	TGTGCCAGCAGCCAAGAGGCCCGGCGTCAGTACTTC	CASSQEARRQYF
TRBD1	TRBV6-1	few	TRBJ2-2	TGTGCCAGCAGGTCCCCGGGACAGCCGAACACCGGGGAGCTGTTTTTT	CASRSPGQPNTGELFF
NA	TRBV23-1	few	TRBJ2-3	TGCGCCAGCAGTCACCGGGGGAGACCTCGCACAGATACGCAGTATTTT	CASSHRGRPRTDTQYF
NA	TRBV10-3	NA	TRBJ1-1	TGTGCCATCAGGGACAAGAACACTGAAGCTTTCTTT	CAIRDKNTEAFF
NA	TRBV7-6	NA	TRBJ2-5	TGTGCCAGCAGCTTAGAGGGGGACTTACAAGAGACCCAGTACTTC	CASSLEGDLQETQYF
NA	TRBV18	NA	TRBJ2-5	TGTGCCAGCTCACCCACGTGGGGCGTAGAGACCCAGTACTTC	CASSPTWGVETQYF
TRBD1	TRBV19	few	TRBJ1-2	TGTGCCAGTAGTATAGATCTATCGGTGCACAGGGGGAACTATGGCTACACCTTC	CASSIDLSVHRGNYGYTF
NA	TRBV3-1	NA	TRBJ2-2	TGTGCCAGCAGCCAGAACGAGAACACCGGGGAGCTGTTTTTT	CASSQNENTGELFF
NA	TRBV10-1	few	TRBJ2-3	TGCGCCAGCAGTGAAGAAATGCCCTTGGGGTTATCAGATACGCAGTATTTT	CASSEEMPLGLSDTQYF
TRBD2	TRBV5-1	many	TRBJ2-1	TGCGCCAGCAGCTCCCGGATAGCGGGAGGGTTACGTGGAAGAAATGAGCAGTTCTTC	CASSSRIAGGLRGRNEQFF
NA	TRBV18	few	TRBJ2-5	TGTGCCAGCTCACCCCAGGGAATGGGGGAGACCCAGTACTTC	CASSPQGMGETQYF
TRBD2	TRBV19	NA	TRBJ2-4	TGTGCCAGCACAGTAGCGGGTGGGGTAGCCAAAAACATTCAGTACTTC	CASTVAGGVAKNIQYF
NA	TRBV28	NA	TRBJ1-4	TGTGCCAGTGGCAGGGGTGGGGAAAAACTGTTTTTT	CASGRGGEKLFF
TRBD1	TRBV4-2	NA	TRBJ2-1	TGTGCCAGCAGCCAAGAAGGACAGGGCTATGAGCAGTTCTTC	CASSQEGQGYEQFF
TRBD1	TRBV7-2	few	TRBJ2-1	TGTGCCAGCAGCTGGGACAGGGATATCAATGAGCAGTTCTTC	CASSWDRDINEQFF
NA	TRBV7-2	few	TRBJ2-1	TGTGCCAGCAGTAAAGTCGGACTAAGCTCCTACAATGAGCAGTTCTTC	CASSKVGLSSYNEQFF